A single T cell receptor beta chain is shown here with its context. MiXCR was run by TCRdb on the 5' RACE reads, yielding one entry per CDR3 protein. The table lists approximately 270,000 distinct CDR3 sequences, under 20% of them singletons, with roughly 24% in the top ten. This sample is part of a study of T-cell memory formation after mild COVID-19. Looking at the study overall: Largely, the TCR clusters proved donor specific.

The receptor was derived from a man between 18 and 29 years old who had mild COVID-19 (a few samples of this study predate the infection). Cell type and time point are not known. Specimen: PBMCs or a T cell subset sorted from them (not recorded which).

The CDR3 region has the DNA TGTGCCAGCAGGCCGTTGCCGAATCAGCCCCAGCATTTT. Translation: CASRPLPNQPQHF. The V gene is TRBV28, the J gene TRBJ1-5; D gene uncertain. Germline V gene sequence: CDR1 MDHEN, CDR2 SYDVKM. With 6 bases removed from V and 4 bases from J, the gap between germline ends came to 10 bases. The CDR3 loop spans 13 amino acids.